This T cell receptor beta chain was identified in a study of control samples from healthy donors and cancer patients (dated by TCRdb to the early 2020s). Libraries were built with the immunoSEQ multiplex PCR assay. In TCRdb, the immuneACCESS table is reduced to in-frame sequences with V and J assigned. These tables do not hold every clone; where another copy was compared, an unresolved V gene accounts for under half, and the others remain unexplained. The sample yields roughly 190,000 clones; 91% were counted once. Of the sample, approximately 1.4% falls within the top ten clones. As regards this clone: The specificity of this receptor is unknown. No per-base quality is available; no much larger clone lies one base away.

Taken from the germline V gene, the CDR1 and CDR2 loops are MDHEN and SYDVKM. V and J are trimmed by 3 bases and 3 bases, and the gene matches miss 1 base of the junction. The CDR3 runs 13 residues from the cysteine to the phenylalanine. The CDR3 DNA has 39 bases and is translated from base 1. The chain employs TRBV28 and TRBJ1-1; 7 middle bases align to TRBD1. Sequencing input: blood. The sequence came from a woman aged 25-40 years in good health. In nucleotide form, the sequence is TGTGCCAGCAGTTTCGGACAGGACACTGAAGCTTTCTTT. Its translation is CASSFGQDTEAFF.